One and the same sample provided the 5 T cell receptor beta chains below, sequenced in a study of T cell responses to AZD1222 COVID-19 vaccine. The table came from immunoSEQ multiplex PCR; TCRdb's copy has only in-frame clones and leaves some out. This sample yields approximately 210,000 clones, of which approximately 94% are seen a single time; roughly 1.8% belongs to the top ten. The source was peripheral blood, collected 28 days after the second dose of the MenACWY control vaccine. These receptors all come from an adult who received the MenACWY meningococcal vaccine as a control.

The chain employs TRBV29-1 and TRBJ1-2; D is ambiguous. In germline, CDR1 is SQVTM, CDR2 ANQGSEA. Trimming removed 4 bases at V and 6 bases at J, with 9 bases between. There are 11 residues in the CDR3. This CDR3 reads CSVGLSDGYTF. CDR3 DNA sequence: TGCAGCGTTGGGCTGAGTGATGGCTACACCTTC.

The V and J genes are TRBV20-1 and TRBJ2-7, with TRBD2 matching 9 bases. V lost 3 bases and J lost 2; bases outside the gene matches: 11. Germline V lookup: CDR1 DFQATT, CDR2 SNEGSKA (reference sequence). The CDR3 runs 16 residues. The CDR3 DNA sequence: TGCAGTGCTAGTGAAGGTACTAGCGGGTTTACCTACGAGCAGTACTTC. The encoded protein is CSASEGTSGFTYEQYF.

V gene TRBV6-5 combines with J gene TRBJ2-7; 7 nucleotides line up with TRBD2. The length of the CDR3 is 15 residues. The germline V gene encodes CDR1 MNHEY and CDR2 SVGAGI. The junction had 4 bases not matched to a gene; V was cut back by 2 bases and J by 0 bases. CDR3 sequence reads: CASSYRGGGSYEQYF. CDR3 DNA: TGTGCCAGCAGTTACAGAGGCGGGGGCTCCTACGAGCAGTACTTC.

This clone was seen a single time. The chain uses TRBV7-9 and TRBJ2-2; the D gene is possibly TRBD1 (5 bases). Trimming took off 3 bases at V and 3 bases at J, with 11 bases between the two ends. CDR3 length: 15 amino acids. The V gene's germline CDR1 is SEHNR and CDR2 FQNEAQ (reference sequence). The CDR3 nucleotides are TGTGCCAGCAGCTTTCTATCAGGGTACACCGGGGAGCTGTTTTTT. It encodes CASSFLSGYTGELFF.

The rearrangement uses TRBV4-2 and TRBJ2-1; 11 nucleotides line up with TRBD2. Germline-derived CDR1 and CDR2 are LGHNA and YNFKEQ. Trimming removed 0 bases from V and 0 bases from J; junction bases left unmatched: 4. This CDR3 region has 18 residues. Here the CDR3 reads CASSQEASGRTSYNEQFF. CDR3 coding DNA: TGTGCCAGCAGCCAAGAGGCTAGCGGGAGGACCTCCTACAATGAGCAGTTCTTC.